The clone carrying this TCR beta chain was counted between two and nine times. What it binds is unknown. This sample was taken from a study of T-cell memory formation after mild COVID-19. Findings and caveats of the study: Detection of some responders pre-infection suggested pre-existing cross-reactive memory T cells participated. Whether day 37 second-wave clones are SARS-CoV-2-specific was not confirmed. Clones that contracted from day 15 to 85 were balanced CD4/CD8, while later expanders leaned CD4+.

A 5'RACE reaction primed in the constant segment made cDNA libraries of TCR alpha and TCR beta, and these carried sample barcodes and UMIs. TCRdb passed the 5' RACE reads through MiXCR, listing each CDR3 protein once. The data contain about 260,000 distinct CDR3 sequences, 16% of them singletons. V was shortened by 1 base and J by 2 bases, with 9 bases between the two germline ends. The length of the CDR3 is 14 residues. Sequenced sample: PBMCs or a T cell subset sorted from them (not recorded which). This TCR was recovered from a man between 18 and 35 years old who had mild COVID-19 (a few samples of this study predate the infection). Cell type and time point are not known. The gene calls are TRBV12-3 or TRBV12-4 and TRBJ2-7; D is perhaps TRBD1 (5 bases). In DNA, the CDR3 is TGTGCCAGCAGTTTAGAAGCAGGGACCTACGAGCAGTACTTC. Amino acids: CASSLEAGTYEQYF.